Here is one T cell receptor beta chain with its context. This specimen comes from a study of blood T cell repertoires in COVID-19. Germline values: CDR1 LGHDT, CDR2 YNNKEL (reference sequence). The CDR3 loop spans 14 amino acids. The V gene lost 6 bases and the J gene lost 7 bases, with 16 bases spanning the gap. Assay: immunoSEQ multiplex PCR; the TCRdb copy retains only in-frame clones and omits some. The data show roughly 100,000 clones, approximately 89% seen once. This TCR derives from a woman of 80 years or more in a cohort sampled during active COVID-19. Sequencing input: peripheral blood. The rearrangement joins TRBV3-1 (or the pseudogene TRBV3-2) to TRBJ1-5, with D possibly being TRBD1 (6 bases). Here the CDR3 DNA reads TGTGCCAGCAGGGAACAGGGCGCAGGGCAGCCCCAGCATTTT. As protein: CASREQGAGQPQHF.